A single sample is the source of the 22 T cell receptor beta chains below, sequenced in a study of shared clonotypes between healthy human individuals. This table comes from immunoSEQ multiplex PCR, and its TCRdb copy is limited to in-frame clones, with some not included. This table holds hundreds of thousands of clones, 90% to 96% found once. Input material: naive CD4+ T cells sorted from blood. As to subset: CD45RA+ positively selected. These receptors were obtained from a woman aged 25 to 39 in good health.

CDR3 sequence reads: CSVGSYSGNTIYF. The CDR3 nucleotides read TGCAGCGTTGGATCCTACTCTGGAAACACCATATATTTT. This chain uses TRBV29-1 with TRBJ1-3, with D hard to call. The CDR3 runs 13 residues. Germline loops: CDR1 SQVTM, CDR2 ANQGSEA. Deletions cut 4 bases from V and 0 bases from J, with 7 bases between. Drawing the rest from reference TRBV29-1 and TRBJ1-3, the complete variable domain is SAVISQKPSRDICQRGTSLTIQCQVDSQVTMMFWYRQQPGQSLTLIATANQGSEATYESGFVIDKFPISRPNLTFSTLTVSNMSPEDSSIYLCSVGSYSGNTIYFGEGSWLTVV.

This clone appeared a single time. This specimen includes other DNA sequences encoding the same CDR3. The chain combines TRBV29-1 with TRBJ2-5; D not certain. Germline assignment: CDR1 SQVTM and CDR2 ANQGSEA. This CDR3 contains 10 residues. Between the trimmed V and J ends, which lost 4 bases and 3 bases, there was a span of 3 bases. CDR3 amino acids: CSVGEETQYF. Here the CDR3 DNA reads TGCAGCGTTGGGGAAGAGACCCAGTACTTC.

V usage is TRBV13 and J usage is TRBJ1-3, with D hard to call. Germline loops: CDR1 PRHDT, CDR2 FYEKMQ (reference sequence). The CDR3 has 14 amino acids. V dropped 5 bases and J dropped 9 bases, with 17 bases sitting between them. The CDR3 DNA follows: TGTGCCAGCAGCAGACCGGACGGCACACCCACCATATATTTT. This gives the protein CASSRPDGTPTIYF.

The V gene is TRBV2, the J gene TRBJ2-7, with 7 bases lining up with TRBD1. V dropped 5 bases and J dropped 3; count of bases not matched to a gene: 4. The germline V gene has CDR1 SNHLY and CDR2 FYNNEI. There are 13 residues in the CDR3. The DNA for the CDR3 is TGTGCCAGCAGTAAGGGACAGAGCTACGAGCAGTACTTC. Translation gives CASSKGQSYEQYF.

CDR3 in amino acids: CASLTSGPSYEQYF. CDR3 DNA: TGTGCCAGCCTAACTAGCGGGCCCTCCTACGAGCAGTACTTC. The V gene is TRBV28, the J gene TRBJ2-7, with TRBD2 matching 9 bases. V trimming: 8 bases; J trimming: 0 bases; junction bases outside the gene matches: 5. Germline assignment: CDR1 MDHEN and CDR2 SYDVKM. The CDR3 consists of 14 residues.

The chain recombines TRBV28 with TRBJ1-5, with D tentatively TRBD1 (5 bases). V lost 8 bases and J 7 bases, leaving 15 bases between the germline ends. This CDR3 contains 13 residues. CDR1 is MDHEN and CDR2 is SYDVKM in the germline V gene. CDR3 sequence (DNA): TGTGCCAGCTGCTGGCAGCACAGGCAGCCCCAGCATTTT. It encodes CASCWQHRQPQHF.

The genes are TRBV7-9 and TRBJ2-7; D is perhaps TRBD1 (6 bases). The V gene lost 1 base and the J gene lost 2 bases, with 6 bases spanning the gap. Germline V gives CDR1 SEHNR, CDR2 FQNEAQ (reference sequence). This CDR3 contains 13 residues. CDR3 in amino acids: CASSLGTAYEQYF. CDR3 nucleotide sequence: TGTGCCAGCAGCTTAGGGACAGCCTACGAGCAGTACTTC.

Comments on this clone: The sample has other DNA sequences that encode this CDR3 too. The chain recombines TRBV2 with TRBJ2-7; D is tentatively TRBD1 or TRBD2 (5 bases each). Germline CDR1 and CDR2: SNHLY and FYNNEI. The CDR3 runs to 13 residues. Deletions cut 6 bases from V and 4 bases from J, with 13 bases between. The CDR3 sequence: CASSRDRTYEQYF. CDR3 nucleotides: TGTGCCAGCAGCCGGGACCGGACATACGAGCAGTACTTC. The full variable domain, in which reference TRBV2 and TRBJ2-7 provide the parts outside the CDR3, is EPEVTQTPSHQVTQMGQEVILRCVPISNHLYFYWYRQILGQKVEFLVSFYNNEISEKSEIFDDQFSVERPDGSNFTLKIRSTKLEDSAMYFCASSRDRTYEQYFGPGTRLTVT.

V is TRBV2 and J is TRBJ1-2, with D unresolved. V shed 1 base and J shed 8 bases, with 11 bases lying between them. Per the germline V gene, CDR1 is SNHLY and CDR2 is FYNNEI. The CDR3 runs 13 residues. The CDR3, as DNA: TGTGCCAGCAGTGAAGGCCGAGAATACGGCTACACCTTC. Amino acids: CASSEGREYGYTF. The complete variable domain, with remaining parts taken from reference TRBV2 and TRBJ1-2, reads EPEVTQTPSHQVTQMGQEVILRCVPISNHLYFYWYRQILGQKVEFLVSFYNNEISEKSEIFDDQFSVERPDGSNFTLKIRSTKLEDSAMYFCASSEGREYGYTFGSGTRLTVV.

V and J are TRBV7-9 and TRBJ2-1; D is possibly TRBD2 (5 bases). Germline assignment: CDR1 SEHNR and CDR2 FQNEAQ (reference sequence). V dropped 5 bases and J dropped 4 bases, with 15 bases sitting between them. There are 15 residues in the CDR3. The CDR3 DNA reads as TGTGCCAGCAGCCCACGGGTAGCGCAATACAATGAGCAGTTCTTC. Its protein product is CASSPRVAQYNEQFF. The full variable domain, its missing parts supplied by reference TRBV7-9 and TRBJ2-1, is DTGVSQNPRHKITKRGQNVTFRCDPISEHNRLYWYRQTLGQGPEFLTYFQNEAQLEKSRLLSDRFSAERPKGSFSTLEIQRTEQGDSAMYLCASSPRVAQYNEQFFGPGTRLTVL.

The chain carries TRBV13 and TRBJ2-2, with D possibly being TRBD2 (6 bases). This CDR3 comprises 15 residues. Germline loops: CDR1 PRHDT, CDR2 FYEKMQ (reference sequence). Trimming removed 0 bases at V and 2 bases at J, with 7 bases between. In nucleotides, the CDR3 is TGTGCCAGCAGCTTAGGCGGGAGTAACACCGGGGAGCTGTTTTTT. This gives the protein CASSLGGSNTGELFF.

This chain links TRBV18 with TRBJ2-3; possible D gene TRBD2, 6 bases. V shed 5 bases and J shed 3 bases, with 9 bases lying between them. Germline assignment: CDR1 KGHSH and CDR2 LQKENI. This CDR3 is built from 13 residues. The CDR3 region has the DNA TGTGCCAGCTCAGGAGGGCAGACAGATACGCAGTATTTT. This codes for CASSGGQTDTQYF.

This chain uses TRBV7-9 with TRBJ2-5; the D is unclear. CDR3 length equals 13 residues. V gave up 4 bases and J gave up 5 bases, with 11 bases separating them. The germline CDR1 and CDR2 sequences are SEHNR and FQNEAQ (reference sequence). DNA for the CDR3: TGTGCCAGCAGCTACGGGCCCCCCGAGACCCAGTACTTC. As protein: CASSYGPPETQYF.

V gene TRBV7-8 combines with J gene TRBJ1-3; no clear D. Germline V gene data show CDR1 as SGHVS and CDR2 as FQNEAQ. The CDR3 has 14 residues. V gave up 1 base and J gave up 0 bases, with 4 bases separating them. CDR3 DNA: TGTGCCAGCAGCTTAGAAAACTCTGGAAACACCATATATTTT. Its protein is CASSLENSGNTIYF. Full variable domain (missing parts from reference TRBV7-8 and TRBJ1-3): GAGVSQSPRYKVAKRGQDVALRCDPISGHVSLFWYQQALGQGPEFLTYFQNEAQLDKSGLPSDRFFAERPEGSVSTLKIQRTQQEDSAVYLCASSLENSGNTIYFGEGSWLTVV.

The chain has TRBV18 and TRBJ1-6; D remains unclear. Germline V gene lookup returns CDR1 KGHSH and CDR2 LQKENI. This CDR3 comprises 16 residues. The V gene lost 3 bases and the J gene lost 5 bases, with 14 bases spanning the gap. The CDR3 sequence: CASSPGERANNSPLHF. In DNA form, the CDR3 reads TGTGCCAGCTCACCGGGAGAGCGGGCCAATAATTCACCCCTCCACTTT.

The genes are TRBV19 and TRBJ1-5; no reliable D call. The V and J ends lost 4 bases and 2 bases respectively, with 12 bases between them. Germline V gene data show CDR1 as LNHDA and CDR2 as SQIVND (reference sequence). CDR3 length: 15 amino acids. The CDR3 sequence is CASSNANRGNQPQHF. The CDR3, as DNA: TGTGCCAGTAGTAATGCGAATAGGGGCAATCAGCCCCAGCATTTT.

This clone was recorded only once. The chain employs TRBV5-6 and TRBJ2-4; D remains unclear. Between the trimmed V and J ends, which lost 0 bases and 4 bases, there was a span of 14 bases. The CDR3 is 16 amino acids. The germline V gene has CDR1 SGHDT and CDR2 YYEEEE. This chain's CDR3 is CASSLGMGKAKNIQYF. CDR3 nucleotide sequence: TGTGCCAGCAGCTTGGGGATGGGGAAAGCTAAAAACATTCAGTACTTC.

The chain employs TRBV19 and TRBJ1-2, with 7 nucleotides matching TRBD1. Unmatched junction bases numbered 5, after V lost 7 bases and J lost 0 bases. CDR3 size: 14 residues. Germline V CDR1 and CDR2: LNHDA, SQIVND (reference sequence). CDR3 DNA sequence: TGTGCCAGTACCAGACAGGGCGCTAACTATGGCTACACCTTC. Its translation is CASTRQGANYGYTF.

This clone was counted a single time. V and J are TRBV5-1 and TRBJ2-3; 10 positions agree with TRBD1. CDR1 is SGHRS, CDR2 YFSETQ, per germline. The trim removed 3 bases at V and 6 bases at J, leaving 7 bases unmatched. CDR3 size: 15 residues. The CDR3 sequence: CASSYPDRGLDTQYF. The DNA for the CDR3 is TGCGCCAGCAGCTACCCCGACAGGGGGCTCGATACGCAGTATTTT.

The V call is TRBV2, the J call TRBJ1-1; D unresolved. Trimming took off 8 bases at V and 4 bases at J, with 11 bases between the two ends. Germline CDR1 is SNHLY and CDR2 is FYNNEI. This CDR3 has 12 amino acids. CDR3 region: CASLVGPTEAFF. CDR3 nucleotide sequence: TGTGCCAGCTTAGTTGGACCCACTGAAGCTTTCTTT.

A note on this clone: This same CDR3 is encoded by further DNA sequences in the sample. The rearrangement joins TRBV19 to TRBJ2-1, with TRBD2 as a possible D gene (6 bases). The CDR3 is 14 residues long. Germline V gene lookup returns CDR1 LNHDA and CDR2 SQIVND (reference sequence). V was trimmed by 3 bases and J by 4 bases, leaving 10 bases between them. The chain's CDR3 is CASSMGLAYNEQFF. Written as DNA, the CDR3 is TGTGCCAGTAGTATGGGCCTAGCGTACAATGAGCAGTTCTTC.

With respect to this clone: Germline is not matched at one junction end, which may reflect a read error. This chain connects TRBV28 to TRBJ2-7; a weak D match, TRBD2 (6 bases). The V gene's germline CDR1 is MDHEN and CDR2 SYDVKM. The CDR3 has 15 residues. CDR3 bases: TGTGCCAGCATTTTAGGTTCTAGCGACTCCTACGAGCAGTACTTC. Amino acid sequence: CASILGSSDSYEQYF.